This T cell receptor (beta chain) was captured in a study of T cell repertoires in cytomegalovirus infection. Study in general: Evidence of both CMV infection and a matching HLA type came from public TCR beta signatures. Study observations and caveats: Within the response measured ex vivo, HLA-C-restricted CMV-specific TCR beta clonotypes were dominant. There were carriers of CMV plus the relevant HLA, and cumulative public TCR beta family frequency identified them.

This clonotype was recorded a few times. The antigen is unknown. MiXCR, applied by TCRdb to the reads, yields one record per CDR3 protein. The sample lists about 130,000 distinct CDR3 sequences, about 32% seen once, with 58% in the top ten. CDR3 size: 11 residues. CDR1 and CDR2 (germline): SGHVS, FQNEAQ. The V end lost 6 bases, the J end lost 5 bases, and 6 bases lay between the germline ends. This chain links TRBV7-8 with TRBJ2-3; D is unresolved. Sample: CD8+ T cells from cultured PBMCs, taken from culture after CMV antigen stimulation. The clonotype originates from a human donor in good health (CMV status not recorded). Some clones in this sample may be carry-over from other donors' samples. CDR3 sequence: CASRSEDTQYF. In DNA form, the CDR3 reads TGTGCCAGCAGGTCGGAAGATACGCAGTATTTT.